One and the same sample provided the 9 T cell receptor beta chains below, sequenced in a study of shared clonotypes between healthy human individuals. TCRdb keeps only in-frame clones here, not all; method: immunoSEQ multiplex PCR. The sample consists of about 710,000 clones, roughly two thirds of them appearing once. Sequencing was performed on memory CD4+ T cells sorted from blood. Subset meaning: CD45RA-negative fraction. The receptors derive from a woman younger than 45 in good health.

On this clone: A far larger clone lies a single base away; this is likely a read error. This sequence joins TRBV20-1 and TRBJ2-1; no firm D call. Trimming removed 4 bases at V and 0 bases at J, with 1 base between. CDR3 size: 11 residues. Germline values: CDR1 DFQATT, CDR2 SNEGSKA (reference sequence). CDR3 amino acids: CSANSYNEQFF. CDR3 in DNA: TGCAGTGCTAACTCCTACAATGAGCAGTTCTTC.

The chain uses TRBV2 and TRBJ1-1, with 9 bases lining up with TRBD1. Unmatched junction bases numbered 6, after V lost 6 bases and J lost 4 bases. Germline CDR1 is SNHLY and CDR2 is FYNNEI. There are 14 residues in the CDR3. The CDR3 DNA sequence: TGTGCCAGCAGAGTTGGGACAGGGCCCACTGAAGCTTTCTTT. Translating gives CASRVGTGPTEAFF. The full variable domain, in which reference TRBV2 and TRBJ1-1 provide the parts outside the CDR3, is EPEVTQTPSHQVTQMGQEVILRCVPISNHLYFYWYRQILGQKVEFLVSFYNNEISEKSEIFDDQFSVERPDGSNFTLKIRSTKLEDSAMYFCASRVGTGPTEAFFGQGTRLTVV.

The J gene is TRBJ2-3, the V gene TRBV19, with 8 positions matching TRBD2. V trimming: 3 bases; J trimming: 2 bases; junction bases outside the gene matches: 10. Germline V lookup: CDR1 LNHDA, CDR2 SQIVND (reference sequence). The CDR3 is made up of 17 amino acids. CDR3 in DNA: TGTGCCAGTAGTATCGGTACTAGCGGAGGACTCACAGATACGCAGTATTTT. Translating gives CASSIGTSGGLTDTQYF.

This clone was seen more than once but under ten times. The chain employs TRBV29-1 and TRBJ1-1; D remains unclear. V dropped 6 bases and J dropped 10 bases, with 6 bases sitting between them. The CDR3 loop spans 8 amino acids. Per germline, CDR1 SQVTM and CDR2 ANQGSEA. The CDR3 nucleotides read TGCAGCGTGGGCAGAGCTTTCTTT. As protein: CSVGRAFF.

This chain connects TRBV4-1 to TRBJ1-5, with D possibly TRBD1 on 6 matching bases. CDR3 length: 15 amino acids. Germline CDR1 is MGHRA and CDR2 is YSYEKL. Trimming took off 2 bases at V and 7 bases at J, with 15 bases between the two ends. The CDR3 DNA reads TGCGCCAGCAGCCAATATTATCCGGGGGGCCAGCCCCAGCATTTT. This gives the protein CASSQYYPGGQPQHF.

The chain carries TRBV28 and TRBJ2-3; D possibly corresponds to TRBD2 (6 bases). Per germline, CDR1 MDHEN and CDR2 SYDVKM. V was trimmed by 4 bases and J by 2 bases, leaving 13 bases between them. The CDR3 sequence is 15 residues long. Here the CDR3 reads CASSSGKDYTDTQYF. The CDR3 bases are TGTGCCAGCAGTTCGGGAAAGGACTACACAGATACGCAGTATTTT.

This clone was recorded a few times. J is TRBJ1-2 and V is TRBV18; D unresolved. The germline V and J ends were trimmed by 2 bases and 4 bases, with 8 bases remaining between them. Germline CDR1 reads KGHSH; CDR2 reads LQKENI. The CDR3 loop spans 13 amino acids. The CDR3 bases are TGTGCCAGCTCACCAAGCTCGGGCTATGGCTACACCTTC. Translated, it gives CASSPSSGYGYTF.

This sequence joins TRBV9 and TRBJ1-4; maybe TRBD1 (5 bases). The V gene lost 3 bases and the J gene lost 7 bases, with 7 bases spanning the gap. Looked up from germline, CDR1 is SGDLS and CDR2 is YYNGEE. The CDR3 has 12 amino acids. Here the CDR3 reads CASSGTSEKLFF. DNA for the CDR3: TGTGCCAGCAGCGGGACAAGTGAAAAACTGTTTTTT.

This clone appeared once. The chain recombines TRBV5-5 with TRBJ2-1; D is perhaps TRBD2 (5 bases). The CDR3 is 14 amino acids. Trimming left V 8 bases short and J 7 bases short, with 19 bases between. Germline CDR1 and CDR2: SGHKS and YYEKEE (reference sequence). As DNA, the CDR3 is TGTGCCAGTTCTAGCCCCAGAGCGAGGAATGAGCAGTTCTTC. Protein product: CASSSPRARNEQFF.